These 20 T cell receptor beta chains came from one sample sequenced in a study of identical twins. TCRdb analysed the 5' RACE reads with MiXCR anew, one entry per CDR3 protein. The table has 500,000 to 600,000 distinct CDR3 sequences, 20% to 25% seen once. The sample also formed part of further work on T cells expressing NK-cell markers.

Sequenced: CD4+ T cells sorted from blood. The receptor source for this set is a young woman in good health.

The chain carries TRBV5-1 and TRBJ2-2; tentative D call: TRBD2 (5 bases). The germline CDR1 and CDR2 sequences are SGHRS and YFSETQ. The V end was cut by 6 bases, the J end by 7 bases, with 16 bases between. The CDR3 has 14 residues. The CDR3 sequence is CASNAGPADGELFF. The CDR3 coding sequence is TGCGCCAGCAACGCGGGCCCAGCGGACGGGGAGCTGTTTTTT.

The chain uses TRBV30 and TRBJ2-7; 9 bases fit TRBD1. Germline CDR1 GTSNPN, CDR2 SVGIG (reference sequence). This CDR3 region has 12 residues. Germline trimming cut 7 bases from V and 3 bases from J; bases unmatched to any gene: 4. The CDR3 reads CASMTGGYEQYF. The DNA of the CDR3 is TGTGCCTCAATGACAGGGGGCTACGAGCAGTACTTC.

The J gene is TRBJ2-7, the V gene TRBV20-1, with 11 bases fitting TRBD2. In germline, CDR1 is DFQATT, CDR2 SNEGSKA (reference sequence). The V and J ends lost 3 bases and 2 bases, in that order; junction bases with no gene match: 12. This CDR3 spans 17 amino acids. This CDR3 reads CSARDRGGTSGTYEQYF. The DNA for the CDR3 is TGCAGTGCTAGGGACCGTGGGGGGACTAGCGGCACCTACGAGCAGTACTTC.

The V gene is TRBV10-3, the J gene TRBJ2-3; no clear D. V lost 4 bases and J lost 0, with 11 bases in between. The CDR3 sequence is 15 residues long. The germline V gene encodes CDR1 ENHRY and CDR2 SYGVKD. The DNA of the CDR3 is TGTGCCATCAGTGGTCCGGCAGGAAGCACAGATACGCAGTATTTT. It encodes CAISGPAGSTDTQYF.

This clonotype has only a few counts. This chain uses TRBV4-1 with TRBJ2-2; D not resolved. The CDR3 totals 15 residues. Germline V gene lookup returns CDR1 MGHRA and CDR2 YSYEKL. V was shortened by 0 bases and J by 1 base, with 6 bases between the two germline ends. CDR3 amino acids: CASSQERQNTGELFF. In DNA, the CDR3 is TGCGCCAGCAGCCAAGAACGGCAGAACACCGGGGAGCTGTTTTTT.

The V call is TRBV10-3, the J call TRBJ2-1; 10 bases map to TRBD1. The J segment lost 7 bases and the V segment lost 5 bases, leaving 8 bases of the junction unmatched. This CDR3 contains 15 residues. Per germline, CDR1 ENHRY and CDR2 SYGVKD. The CDR3 DNA follows: TGTGCCATCAGTTCTGACAGGGGGCGGAAAAATGAGCAGTTCTTC. Protein: CAISSDRGRKNEQFF.

This clonotype has just a few counts. This chain connects TRBV10-1 to TRBJ2-3; 8 bases line up with TRBD2. CDR1 and CDR2 from the germline V gene are WNHNN and SYGVQD (reference sequence). The CDR3 extends over 15 amino acids. V was pared by 10 bases and J by 2 bases, with 11 bases of the junction left unmatched. CDR3 sequence: CATASGTRDTDTQYF. CDR3 nucleotide sequence: TGCGCCACCGCCTCCGGGACTAGAGACACAGATACGCAGTATTTT.

The chain has TRBV4-2 and TRBJ2-3; 9 nucleotides line up with TRBD2. J was trimmed by 3 bases and V by 3 bases; bases with no gene match: 7. The CDR3 spans 16 residues. CDR1 and CDR2 from the germline V gene are LGHNA and YNFKEQ. The CDR3 here is CASSHGGLARTDTQYF. The CDR3 DNA sequence: TGTGCCAGCAGCCATGGGGGACTAGCAAGGACAGATACGCAGTATTTT.

V is TRBV12-3 or TRBV12-4 and J is TRBJ2-7, with 10 bases identical to TRBD2. With 3 bases clipped from V and 7 bases from J, the junction kept 6 bases outside the gene matches. This CDR3 has 14 amino acids. The CDR3 bases are TGTGCCAGCAGTTTGGCTAGCGGGAGTGTTGAGCAGTACTTC. Translating gives CASSLASGSVEQYF.

This clonotype was seen only a few times. This chain links TRBV20-1 with TRBJ2-1; 13 bases map to TRBD2. Trimming took 0 bases from V and 4 from J; bases not matched to a gene: 3. Germline V gene lookup returns CDR1 DFQATT and CDR2 SNEGSKA (reference sequence). The CDR3 extends over 16 amino acids. CDR3 loop: CSARDPLAGGYNEQFF. In nucleotides, the CDR3 is TGCAGTGCTAGAGATCCACTAGCGGGAGGGTACAATGAGCAGTTCTTC.

This clonotype was recorded a few times. The chain couples TRBV10-3 to TRBJ2-1; 8 nucleotides agree with TRBD2. The CDR3 has 15 residues. Germline CDR1 is ENHRY and CDR2 is SYGVKD. Trimming took 7 bases from V and 4 from J; bases not matched to a gene: 9. In nucleotides, the CDR3 is TGTGCCATCACTCGGACGGGGGGGCTTTACAATGAGCAGTTCTTC. It encodes CAITRTGGLYNEQFF.

The chain uses TRBV24-1 and TRBJ2-1; the match to TRBD1 covers 7 bases. The CDR3 loop spans 13 amino acids. J was trimmed by 9 bases and V by 3 bases; bases with no gene match: 4. Germline V gene sequence: CDR1 KGHDR, CDR2 SFDVKD. In DNA form, the CDR3 reads TGTGCCACCAGTGATGCCGACAGGGCTGAGCAGTTCTTC. The encoded protein is CATSDADRAEQFF.

This chain links TRBV28 with TRBJ2-7; D not certain. V lost 10 bases and J 3 bases, leaving 16 bases between the germline ends. The length of the CDR3 is 13 residues. Germline V lookup: CDR1 MDHEN, CDR2 SYDVKM. CDR3 residues: CATTTVLVYEQYF. The CDR3 nucleotides read TGTGCCACCACAACGGTGTTGGTCTACGAGCAGTACTTC.

Only one count was recorded for this clonotype. Germline and junction disagree at one end, which may indicate a read error. V gene TRBV20-1 combines with J gene TRBJ2-5, with a possible D match to TRBD1 (5 bases). This CDR3 has 12 amino acids. The germline CDR1 and CDR2 sequences are DFQATT and SNEGSKA (reference sequence). The CDR3 DNA follows: TGCAGTGCTAGGGACCTACAGGACCTCCGGAACTTC. It is translated as CSARDLQDLRNF.

This clonotype has a handful of counts. This chain connects TRBV20-1 to TRBJ2-5; TRBD2 is a possible D gene (5 bases). From germline, CDR1 is DFQATT and CDR2 SNEGSKA (reference sequence). Trimming pared 3 bases from V and 4 bases from J, leaving 12 bases between. The CDR3 is 13 residues long. The chain's CDR3 is CSARGAGRETQYF. The DNA of the CDR3 is TGCAGTGCTAGGGGAGCCGGGCGAGAGACCCAGTACTTC.

This chain connects TRBV4-1 to TRBJ1-5; D not certain. Germline CDR1 is MGHRA and CDR2 is YSYEKL. V lost 6 bases, J lost 0 bases, and 12 bases lay in between. This CDR3 region has 15 residues. CDR3 sequence: CASRETENSNQPQHF. CDR3 DNA: TGCGCCAGCAGAGAAACAGAGAATAGCAATCAGCCCCAGCATTTT.

This clonotype was counted a few times. The final CDR3 position lacks the conserved phenylalanine or tryptophan, pointing to a likely read error. The limits of the CDR3 on the DNA are not certain, so only TCRdb's listed CDR3 is given. The rearrangement uses TRBV29-1 and TRBJ2-1; the listed D gene, TRBD2, was not tested against the DNA. The CDR3 is 10 residues long, ends included. Germline CDR1 reads SQVTM; CDR2 reads ANQGSEA. CDR3 loop: CSVEGTIFLV.

This clonotype was seen only a few times. This rearrangement joins TRBV12-3 or TRBV12-4 to TRBJ2-5, with TRBD1 matching over 11 bases. CDR3 length: 15 amino acids. V was pared by 6 bases and J by 2 bases, with 5 bases of the junction left unmatched. The CDR3 nucleotides are TGTGCCAGCAGGGACAGGGGGCCGAGGCAAGAGACCCAGTACTTC. The encoded protein is CASRDRGPRQETQYF.

This clonotype was counted ten times or more. The rearrangement joins TRBV6-5 to TRBJ2-2; unclear D gene. Germline CDR1 is MNHEY and CDR2 is SVGAGI. V was pared by 2 bases and J by 5 bases, with 3 bases between. The CDR3 runs 12 residues. The CDR3: CASSYRTGELFF. The CDR3 coding sequence is TGTGCCAGCAGTTACCGTACCGGGGAGCTGTTTTTT.

The chain couples TRBV20-1 to TRBJ2-5; D ambiguous. The CDR3 spans 13 residues. Germline CDR1 reads DFQATT; CDR2 reads SNEGSKA (reference sequence). The V gene lost 4 bases and the J gene lost 1 base, with 10 bases spanning the gap. The CDR3, as DNA: TGCAGTGCTACAGATCAGTCCCAAGAGACCCAGTACTTC. This translates into CSATDQSQETQYF.